Listed here are 18 T cell receptor beta chains from one sample, sequenced in a study of blood T cell repertoires in COVID-19 (dated by TCRdb to 2020 to 2021). Receptor libraries were prepared by the immunoSEQ multiplex PCR assay. Imported from immuneACCESS, the table was reduced by TCRdb to in-frame sequences with V and J called. These copies leave out some clones; in studies compared against another copy, an unresolved V gene accounts for under half, and the cause of the remainder is not known. The sample yields 450,000 to 600,000 clones; around 90% were counted once. The ten biggest clones cover roughly 0.7% of the sample. The sample taken for sequencing was PBMCs or T cells enriched from blood (not recorded which). Receptors originate from a woman aged 18-29 years who had recovered from COVID-19.

The chain carries TRBV19 and TRBJ1-1, with unresolved D. Germline V gene sequence: CDR1 LNHDA, CDR2 SQIVND (reference sequence). This CDR3 has 14 amino acids. The germline V and J ends were trimmed by 3 bases and 0 bases, with 8 bases remaining between them. The CDR3, as DNA: TGTGCCAGTAGTATCGGCGGGCTGAACACTGAAGCTTTCTTT. Translated: CASSIGGLNTEAFF.

This chain joins TRBV12-3 or TRBV12-4 and TRBJ2-7, with a possible D match to TRBD2 (6 bases). The CDR3 is 12 residues long. The V gene lost 9 bases and the J gene lost 11 bases, with 20 bases spanning the gap. In DNA form, the CDR3 reads TGTGCCAGTTCATTGGTGGGGGGTTTAAAGTACTTC. It specifies CASSLVGGLKYF.

The genes are TRBV5-6 and TRBJ2-7, with D tentatively TRBD1 (7 bases). In germline, CDR1 is SGHDT, CDR2 YYEEEE. With 3 bases removed from V and 9 bases from J, the gap between germline ends came to 16 bases. The CDR3 sequence is 13 residues long. The CDR3 region is CASSWGDREAQYF. CDR3 coding DNA: TGTGCCAGCAGCTGGGGAGACAGGGAGGCGCAGTACTTC.

The chain is built from TRBV20-1 and TRBJ2-7, with TRBD2 matching over 8 bases. V lost 3 bases and J lost 3; bases outside the gene matches: 1. Germline V lookup: CDR1 DFQATT, CDR2 SNEGSKA (reference sequence). The length of the CDR3 is 12 residues. The CDR3 is CSASLAGYEQYF. The CDR3, as DNA: TGCAGTGCTAGTCTAGCGGGCTACGAGCAGTACTTC.

The rearrangement uses TRBV5-1 and TRBJ1-6; D ambiguous. Germline-derived CDR1 and CDR2 are SGHRS and YFSETQ. The V gene lost 5 bases and the J gene lost 7 bases, with 13 bases spanning the gap. There are 14 residues in the CDR3. The CDR3 reads CASSPGLTNSPLHF. The CDR3 coding sequence is TGCGCCAGCAGTCCCGGACTGACCAATTCACCCCTCCACTTT. Looking up the rest from reference TRBV5-1 and TRBJ1-6 gives the full variable domain: KAGVTQTPRYLIKTRGQQVTLSCSPISGHRSVSWYQQTPGQGLQFLFEYFSETQRNKGNFPGRFSGRQFSNSRSEMNVSTLELGDSALYLCASSPGLTNSPLHFGNGTRLTVT.

The chain has TRBV5-1 and TRBJ1-1, with 7 bases identical to TRBD1. Germline V gene data show CDR1 as SGHRS and CDR2 as YFSETQ. V trimming: 3 bases; J trimming: 6 bases; junction bases outside the gene matches: 5. This CDR3 comprises 13 residues. The CDR3 sequence is CASSSLTGAEAFF. The CDR3 coding sequence is TGCGCCAGCAGCTCGCTTACAGGGGCTGAAGCTTTCTTT.

This chain joins TRBV11-3 and TRBJ2-3; TRBD2 aligns across 14 bases. CDR1 is SGHNT, CDR2 YENEEA, per germline. The junction had 7 bases not matched to a gene; V was cut back by 5 bases and J by 6 bases. This CDR3 is 16 amino acids long. The CDR3 region has the DNA TGTGCCAGCAGCCCCCGGACTAGCGGGGGGCTGGATACGCAGTATTTT. Translated, it gives CASSPRTSGGLDTQYF.

The rearrangement joins TRBV5-5 to TRBJ2-7, with D unresolved. Trimming stripped 4 bases from V and 5 bases from J, with 13 bases between. The germline V gene encodes CDR1 SGHKS and CDR2 YYEKEE (reference sequence). The CDR3 spans 13 residues. In nucleotides, the CDR3 is TGTGCCAGCAGCCCGACGGCTGCGGACGAGCAGTACTTC. It is translated as CASSPTAADEQYF.

The chain has TRBV3-1 (or the pseudogene TRBV3-2) and TRBJ2-3, with unresolved D. The CDR3 covers 14 residues. V shed 6 bases and J shed 0 bases, with 10 bases lying between them. The germline CDR1 and CDR2 sequences are LGHDT and YNNKEL (reference sequence). The CDR3: CASSLYSSTDTQYF. The CDR3 DNA sequence: TGTGCCAGCAGTCTTTACTCTAGCACAGATACGCAGTATTTT.

The DNA for the CDR3 is TGTGCTAGTGGTTTGGTCCCTAGTTCGGGGGAGGGGAGGACTGGAAACACCATATATTTT. Its protein is CASGLVPSSGEGRTGNTIYF. This chain connects TRBV12-5 to TRBJ1-3, with D perhaps matching TRBD1 (5 bases). The CDR3 is 20 amino acids. V was shortened by 0 bases and J by 2 bases, with 23 bases between the two germline ends. Germline assignment: CDR1 LGHNT and CDR2 FRNRAP.

As concerns this clone: Additional DNA sequences in this sample encode the identical CDR3. The chain carries TRBV5-1 and TRBJ2-3, with TRBD2 identical over 11 bases. Trimming removed 1 base from V and 5 bases from J; junction bases left unmatched: 0. Germline lookup yields CDR1 SGHRS and CDR2 YFSETQ. CDR3 length: 14 amino acids. For the CDR3, the DNA is TGCGCCAGCAGCTTGACTAGCGGGGGAGATACGCAGTATTTT. Translating gives CASSLTSGGDTQYF.

The gene calls are TRBV6-1 and TRBJ2-4, with 8 bases lining up with TRBD1. The CDR3 consists of 15 residues. After removal of 1 base from V and 5 bases from J, the junction contained 4 bases not matched to a gene. Germline V gene data show CDR1 as MNHNS and CDR2 as SASEGT. For the CDR3, the DNA is TGTGCCAGCAGTGAAGGCAGGGGGCTTGAAAACATTCAGTACTTC. Amino acids: CASSEGRGLENIQYF.

This clone was seen a single time. This chain connects TRBV30 to TRBJ1-2; D not certain. This CDR3 has 11 residues. The V and J ends lost 2 bases and 12 bases respectively, with 13 bases between them. The V gene's germline CDR1 is GTSNPN and CDR2 SVGIG (reference sequence). Here the CDR3 DNA reads TGTGCCTGGAGTCTAGAACGGCCGGACACCTTC. Protein product: CAWSLERPDTF.

The V and J genes are TRBV3-1 (or the pseudogene TRBV3-2) and TRBJ1-2; a weak D match, TRBD1 (6 bases). CDR3 length: 15 residues. V lost 2 bases to trimming and J lost 2 bases, with 12 bases between them. The germline V gene encodes CDR1 LGHDT and CDR2 YNNKEL (reference sequence). DNA for the CDR3: TGTGCCAGCAGCCAAACCCTAGACAGGAACTATGGCTACACCTTC. Protein: CASSQTLDRNYGYTF.

The gene calls are TRBV19 and TRBJ2-2; 15 positions match TRBD2. CDR3 length equals 15 residues. The trim removed 7 bases at V and 7 bases at J, leaving 4 bases unmatched. Germline values: CDR1 LNHDA, CDR2 SQIVND (reference sequence). The CDR3 sequence is CASTGLAGGIGELFF. The CDR3 region has the DNA TGTGCCAGTACTGGACTAGCGGGGGGGATCGGGGAGCTGTTTTTT.

V is TRBV5-4 and J is TRBJ1-3, with D tentatively TRBD1 (6 bases). Germline loops: CDR1 SGHNT, CDR2 YYREEE (reference sequence). The CDR3 is 15 amino acids. Between the trimmed V and J ends, which lost 0 bases and 1 base, there was a span of 8 bases. In DNA form, the CDR3 reads TGTGCCAGCAGCTTGGACAGGGAGTCTGGAAACACCATATATTTT. Translation gives CASSLDRESGNTIYF.

This rearrangement joins TRBV6-5 to TRBJ2-1, with 8 bases aligning to TRBD1. CDR3 size: 15 residues. Germline V CDR1 and CDR2: MNHEY, SVGAGI. Germline trimming cut 0 bases from V and 10 bases from J; bases unmatched to any gene: 8. The CDR3 nucleotides read TGTGCCAGCAGTTACTCGGGGCAGGGGGCAAGGGAGCAGTTCTTC. It specifies CASSYSGQGAREQFF.

CDR3 protein: CASSQDEGSKAFF. As DNA, the CDR3 is TGTGCCAGCAGCCAAGACGAGGGAAGTAAGGCTTTCTTT. This sequence joins TRBV3-1 (or the pseudogene TRBV3-2) and TRBJ1-1; D is uncertain. V was trimmed by 0 bases and J by 11 bases, leaving 13 bases between them. The length of the CDR3 is 13 residues. Germline assignment: CDR1 LGHDT and CDR2 YNNKEL (reference sequence).